The source of this TCR beta chain is a study of blood T cell repertoires in COVID-19. Study context: The United States, Italy and Spain supplied acute and convalescent COVID-19 samples. T cells, B-cell-depleted T cells, or PBMCs provided the cDNA or gDNA that served as material.

This clone came up a few times. The repertoire was sequenced with immunoSEQ multiplex PCR; TCRdb's copy has only in-frame clones and lacks some. The sample has fewer than 9,000 clones; around 85% are singletons. The CDR3 spans 14 residues. After removal of 1 base from V and 6 bases from J, the junction contained 6 bases not matched to a gene. Germline CDR1 reads SEHNR; CDR2 reads FQNEAQ (reference sequence). Material for sequencing was peripheral blood. V is TRBV7-9 and J is TRBJ2-7, with 7 bases fitting TRBD2. The TCR was taken from a human donor with active COVID-19. The donor label of this sample is uncertain. The CDR3 DNA follows: TGTGCCAGCAGCTTAGATTGGGGGGGAAGCGAGCAGTACTTC. This encodes CASSLDWGGSEQYF.